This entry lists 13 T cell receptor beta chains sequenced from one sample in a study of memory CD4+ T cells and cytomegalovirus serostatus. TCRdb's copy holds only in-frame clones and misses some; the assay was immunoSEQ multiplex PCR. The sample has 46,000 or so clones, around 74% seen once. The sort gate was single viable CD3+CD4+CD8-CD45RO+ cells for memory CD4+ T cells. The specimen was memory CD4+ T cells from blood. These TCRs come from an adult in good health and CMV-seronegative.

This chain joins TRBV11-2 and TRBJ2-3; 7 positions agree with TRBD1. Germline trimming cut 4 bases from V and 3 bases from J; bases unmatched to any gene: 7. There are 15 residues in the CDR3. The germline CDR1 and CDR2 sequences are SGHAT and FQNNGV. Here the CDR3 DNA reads TGTGCCAGCAGCTCAGGGACAGTTAGGACAGATACGCAGTATTTT. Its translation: CASSSGTVRTDTQYF.

Here the CDR3 reads CASSQITGIGTDTQYF. CDR3 bases: TGTGCCAGCAGCCAAATCACAGGGATAGGCACAGATACGCAGTATTTT. V usage is TRBV7-9 and J usage is TRBJ2-3, with D perhaps matching TRBD1 (6 bases). Trimming took 5 bases from V and 1 from J, leaving 16 bases between them. Germline V gene sequence: CDR1 SEHNR, CDR2 FQNEAQ (reference sequence). The length of the CDR3 is 16 residues.

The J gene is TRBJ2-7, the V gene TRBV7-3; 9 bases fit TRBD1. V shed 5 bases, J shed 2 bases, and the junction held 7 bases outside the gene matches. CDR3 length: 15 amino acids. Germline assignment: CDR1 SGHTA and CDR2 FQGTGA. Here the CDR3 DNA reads TGTGCCAGCAGCCCCGGGACAGGGAGTCCCTACGAGCAGTACTTC. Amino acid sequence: CASSPGTGSPYEQYF.

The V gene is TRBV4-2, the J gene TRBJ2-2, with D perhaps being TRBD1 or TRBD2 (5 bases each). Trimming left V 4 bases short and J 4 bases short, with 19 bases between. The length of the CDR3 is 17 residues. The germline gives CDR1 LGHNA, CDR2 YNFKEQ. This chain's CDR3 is CASSPRGIESRTGELFF. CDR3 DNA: TGTGCCAGCAGCCCCCGGGGCATAGAGTCTCGCACCGGGGAGCTGTTTTTT.

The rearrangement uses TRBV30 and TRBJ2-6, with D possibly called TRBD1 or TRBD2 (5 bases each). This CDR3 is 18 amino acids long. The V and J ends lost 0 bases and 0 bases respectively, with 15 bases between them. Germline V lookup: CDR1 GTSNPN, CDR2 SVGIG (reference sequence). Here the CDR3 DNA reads TGTGCCTGGAGTGTCGAAGAGGGGAGTTACTCTGGGGCCAACGTCCTGACTTTC. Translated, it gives CAWSVEEGSYSGANVLTF.

The chain's CDR3 is CASRMRGTSGETQYF. CDR3 bases: TGTGCCAGCAGGATGCGGGGGACTAGCGGGGAGACCCAGTACTTC. The chain uses TRBV2 and TRBJ2-5, with 12 bases aligning to TRBD2. CDR3 length equals 15 residues. CDR1 and CDR2 (germline): SNHLY, FYNNEI. The V and J ends lost 6 bases and 5 bases, in that order; junction bases with no gene match: 7.

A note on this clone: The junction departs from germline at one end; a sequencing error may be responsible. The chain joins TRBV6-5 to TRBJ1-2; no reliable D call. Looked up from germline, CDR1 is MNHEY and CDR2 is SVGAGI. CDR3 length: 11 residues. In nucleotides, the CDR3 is TGTGCCAGCAGTGACTCAGGTGGAAAGACCTTC. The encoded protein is CASSDSGGKTF.

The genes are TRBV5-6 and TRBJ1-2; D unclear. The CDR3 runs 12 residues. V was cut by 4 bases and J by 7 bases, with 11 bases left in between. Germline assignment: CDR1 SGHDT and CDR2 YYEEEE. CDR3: CASSIGPAGYTF. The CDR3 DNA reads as TGTGCCAGCAGCATAGGACCGGCTGGCTACACCTTC.

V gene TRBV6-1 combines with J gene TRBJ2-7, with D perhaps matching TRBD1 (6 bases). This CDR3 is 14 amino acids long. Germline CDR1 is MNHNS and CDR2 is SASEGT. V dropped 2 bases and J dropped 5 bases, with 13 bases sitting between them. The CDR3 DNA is TGTGCCAGCAGTGAACAGGGGCAGTGGAACGAGCAGTACTTC. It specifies CASSEQGQWNEQYF.

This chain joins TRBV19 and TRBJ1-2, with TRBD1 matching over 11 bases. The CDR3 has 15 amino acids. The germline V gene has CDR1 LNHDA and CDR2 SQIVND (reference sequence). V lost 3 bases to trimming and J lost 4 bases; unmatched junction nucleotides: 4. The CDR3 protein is CASSIAGTGGYGYTF. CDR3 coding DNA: TGTGCCAGTAGTATTGCCGGGACAGGGGGCTATGGCTACACCTTC.

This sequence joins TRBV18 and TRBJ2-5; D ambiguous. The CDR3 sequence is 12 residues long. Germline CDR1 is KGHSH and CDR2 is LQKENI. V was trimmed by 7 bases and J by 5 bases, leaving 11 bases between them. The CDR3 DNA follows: TGTGCCAGCTGGGCCTTCGGGGAGACCCAGTACTTC. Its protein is CASWAFGETQYF.

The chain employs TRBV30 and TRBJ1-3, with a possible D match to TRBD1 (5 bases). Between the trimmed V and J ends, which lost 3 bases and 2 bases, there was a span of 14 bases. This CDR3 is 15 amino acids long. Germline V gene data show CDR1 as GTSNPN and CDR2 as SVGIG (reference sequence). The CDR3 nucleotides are TGTGCCTGGAGCCAACCCGCAGGGACTGGAAACACCATATATTTT. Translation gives CAWSQPAGTGNTIYF.

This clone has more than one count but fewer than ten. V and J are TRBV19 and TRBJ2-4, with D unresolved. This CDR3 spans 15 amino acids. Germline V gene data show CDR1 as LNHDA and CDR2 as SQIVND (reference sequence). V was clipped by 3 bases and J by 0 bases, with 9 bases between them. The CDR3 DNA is TGTGCCAGTAGTATTTCGGTTCGAGCCAAAAACATTCAGTACTTC. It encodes CASSISVRAKNIQYF.